This T cell receptor (beta chain) was captured in a study of blood T cell repertoires in COVID-19. About the research overall: Collection of acute and convalescent COVID-19 samples took place in the United States, Italy and Spain. T cells, B-cell-depleted T cells, or PBMCs supplied cDNA or gDNA.

Per the original methods: The assay estimated nucleated cells by amplifying reference gene primers. The assay was immunoSEQ multiplex PCR, and TCRdb's table has in-frame clones only and misses some. The V and J calls and clone size come from that table; D and trimming were worked out from the DNA. Here the sample spans approximately 90,000 clones, over 75% being singletons. V shed 5 bases and J shed 4 bases, with 8 bases lying between them. The CDR3 runs to 13 residues. The genes are TRBV12-3 or TRBV12-4 and TRBJ1-4, with D possibly matching TRBD1 (5 bases). Specimen: peripheral blood. The sequence derives from a man aged 60-69 years with acute or convalescent COVID-19. DNA of the CDR3: TGTGCCAGCAGTCGACAGAGTAATGAAAAACTGTTTTTT. The encoded protein is CASSRQSNEKLFF.